Listed below are T cell receptor beta chains from one sample, sequenced in a study of esophageal squamous cell carcinoma under preoperative chemotherapy. TCRdb analysed the PCR reads with MiXCR anew, one entry per CDR3 protein. In the table there are roughly 32,000 distinct CDR3 sequences, roughly half of which are singletons. Sampling was carried out from a patient given preoperative chemotherapy. Receptors originate from a human donor with esophageal squamous cell carcinoma. The donor label of this sample is uncertain. Both conserved end residues are part of each CDR3. The D gene is left open where the match is weak. Clone size is stated in some rows and not others, as once, few, many or a class when expanded.

abundance | j_gene | d_gene | v_gene | CDR3nt | CDR3aa
- | TRBJ2-7 | - | TRBV7-2 | TGTGCCAGCAGCTTAGGGGGGCGGTCCGCCGATGGGACGCAGTACTTC | CASSLGGRSADGTQYF
many | TRBJ1-1 | - | TRBV7-2 | TGTGCCAGCAGCTCAGGGGCGAACACTGAAGCTTTCTTT | CASSSGANTEAFF
- | TRBJ2-3 | - | TRBV12-3/TRBV12-4 | TGTGCCAAGACCGTGAGCACAGATGCGCAGTATTTT | CAKTVSTDAQYF
few | TRBJ2-7 | TRBD2 | TRBV5-4 | TGTGCCAGCAGATATAGCGGGACATACGAGCAGTACTTC | CASRYSGTYEQYF
- | TRBJ2-5 | TRBD2 | TRBV7-3 | TGTGCCAGCAGCTTCATACCGGCGGGAGGGGTCAAAAAGACCCAGTACTTC | CASSFIPAGGVKKTQYF
- | TRBJ2-7 | TRBD2 | TRBV7-8 | TGTGCCAGCAGCTCCCGGGGACTAGCGGCGTACGAGCAGTACTTC | CASSSRGLAAYEQYF
many | TRBJ2-1 | TRBD2 | TRBV5-4 | TGTGCCAGCAGCTTGGGCAGCGGGAGCTCCTACAATGAGCAGTTCTTC | CASSLGSGSSYNEQFF
- | TRBJ2-3 | TRBD2 | TRBV18 | TGTGCCAGCTCACCCCTTTACCGGACTAGCGGGAGCCCGTATACGCAGTATTTT | CASSPLYRTSGSPYTQYF
many | TRBJ2-2 | TRBD1 | TRBV6-5 | TGTGCCAGTGCGGGACAGGGGATCGGCGGGGAGCTGTTTTTT | CASAGQGIGGELFF
few | TRBJ2-7 | - | TRBV7-9 | TGTGCCAGCAGCTTAACCGTGAGCGAGCAGTACTTC | CASSLTVSEQYF
- | TRBJ2-2 | TRBD1 | TRBV7-3 | TGTGCCAGCAGCTCGACAGGGACCACCGGGGAGCTGTTTTTT | CASSSTGTTGELFF